The clone carrying this TCR beta chain occurred a few times. In the study's own analysis: Nucleated cell number was recorded as an estimate derived from reference gene primer amplification. Profiling relied on immunoSEQ multiplex PCR, and the TCRdb table lists in-frame clones only, not all of them. V and J calls and clone size follow that table, whereas D and trimming were derived from the DNA. The data show fewer than 150,000 clones, more than 75% seen once. This entry is derived from a study of blood T cell repertoires in COVID-19. Study as a whole: There were acute and convalescent COVID-19 samples, and they came from the United States, Italy and Spain. Nucleic acid was either cDNA or gDNA, and it came from T cells, B-cell-depleted T cells, or PBMCs.

The CDR3 length is 13 residues. Trimming left V 5 bases short and J 3 bases short, with 10 bases between. Germline loops: CDR1 MNHEY, CDR2 SMNVEV (reference sequence). The sample comprised peripheral blood. This rearrangement joins TRBV27 to TRBJ2-5; D not certain. The clonotype was recovered from a woman in her fifties or sixties who had recovered from COVID-19. The CDR3 reads CASSPRAKETQYF. The CDR3 region has the DNA TGTGCCAGCAGTCCTCGCGCTAAAGAGACCCAGTACTTC.